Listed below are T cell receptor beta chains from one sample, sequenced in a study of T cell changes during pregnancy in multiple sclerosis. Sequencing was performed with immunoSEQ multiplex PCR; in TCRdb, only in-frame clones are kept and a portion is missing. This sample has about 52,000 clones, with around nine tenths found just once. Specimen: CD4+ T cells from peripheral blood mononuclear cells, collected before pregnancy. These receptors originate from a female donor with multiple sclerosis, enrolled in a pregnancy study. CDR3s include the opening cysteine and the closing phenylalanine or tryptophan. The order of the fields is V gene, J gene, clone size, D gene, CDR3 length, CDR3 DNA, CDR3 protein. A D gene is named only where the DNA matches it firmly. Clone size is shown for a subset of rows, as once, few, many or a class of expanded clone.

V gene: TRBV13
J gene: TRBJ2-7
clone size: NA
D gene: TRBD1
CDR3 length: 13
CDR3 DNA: TGTGCCAGCAGCGGGGGACAGACCTACGAGCAGTACTTC
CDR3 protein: CASSGGQTYEQYF

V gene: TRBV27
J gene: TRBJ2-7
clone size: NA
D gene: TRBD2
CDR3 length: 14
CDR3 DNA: TGTGCCAGCACCCTAGCGGGAGGTAAAGACGAGCAGTACTTC
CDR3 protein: CASTLAGGKDEQYF

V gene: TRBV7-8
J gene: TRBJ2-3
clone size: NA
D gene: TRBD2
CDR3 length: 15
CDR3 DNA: TGTGCCAGCAGCCCGGGACTAGCGGTCGGGGATACGCAGTATTTT
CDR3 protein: CASSPGLAVGDTQYF

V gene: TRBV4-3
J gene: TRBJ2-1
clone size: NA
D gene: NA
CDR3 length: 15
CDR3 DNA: TGCGCCAGCAGCCAAGATCGCGGAGCGTACAATGAGCAGTTCTTC
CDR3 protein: CASSQDRGAYNEQFF

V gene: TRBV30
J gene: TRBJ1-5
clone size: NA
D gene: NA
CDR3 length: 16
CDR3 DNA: TGTGCCTGGAGTGTCCCCTTCGGGGATAGCAATCAGCCCCAGCATTTT
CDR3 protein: CAWSVPFGDSNQPQHF

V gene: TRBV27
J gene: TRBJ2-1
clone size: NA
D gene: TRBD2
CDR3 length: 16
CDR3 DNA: TGTGCCAGCTCAAAACCGGGACTAGCGGTATACAATGAGCAGTTCTTC
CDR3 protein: CASSKPGLAVYNEQFF

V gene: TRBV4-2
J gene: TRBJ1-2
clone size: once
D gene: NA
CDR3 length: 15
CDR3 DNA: TGTGCCAGCAGCCAAGATCGACAGGCGGTCTATGGCTACACCTTC
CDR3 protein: CASSQDRQAVYGYTF

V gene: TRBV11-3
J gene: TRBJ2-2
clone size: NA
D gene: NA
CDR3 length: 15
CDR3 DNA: TGTGCCAGCAGCTTACAGGGATGGGGCACCGGGGAGCTGTTTTTT
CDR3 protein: CASSLQGWGTGELFF

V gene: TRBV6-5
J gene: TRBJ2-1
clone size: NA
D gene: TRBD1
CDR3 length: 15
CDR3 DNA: TGTGCCAGCAGCCGGACAGGCCTGTCCTACAATGAGCAGTTCTTC
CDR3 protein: CASSRTGLSYNEQFF

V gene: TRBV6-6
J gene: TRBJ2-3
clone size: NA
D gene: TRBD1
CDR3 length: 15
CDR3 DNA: TGTGCCAGCAGGGGTAGGGACAGGGGTGCAGATACGCAGTATTTT
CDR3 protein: CASRGRDRGADTQYF

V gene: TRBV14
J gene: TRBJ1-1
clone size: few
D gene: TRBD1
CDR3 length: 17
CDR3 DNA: TGTGCCAGCAGCCACTGGGACAGGGAAGGGAAGAACACTGAAGCTTTCTTT
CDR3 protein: CASSHWDREGKNTEAFF

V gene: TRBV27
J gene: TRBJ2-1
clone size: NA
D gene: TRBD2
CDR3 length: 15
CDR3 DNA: TGTGCCAGCAGTGTCCCGGGACTAGCGGACAATGAGCAGTTCTTC
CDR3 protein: CASSVPGLADNEQFF

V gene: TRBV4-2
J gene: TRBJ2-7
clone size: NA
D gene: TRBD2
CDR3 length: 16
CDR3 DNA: TGTGCCAGCAGCCCACTAGCGGGAGGGCCTCGCCACGAGCAGTACTTC
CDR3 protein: CASSPLAGGPRHEQYF

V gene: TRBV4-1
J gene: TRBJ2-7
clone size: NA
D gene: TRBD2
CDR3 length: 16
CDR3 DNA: TGCGCCAGCAGCCAAGGACTAGCGGGAGGGAGGGGCGAGCAGTACTTC
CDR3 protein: CASSQGLAGGRGEQYF

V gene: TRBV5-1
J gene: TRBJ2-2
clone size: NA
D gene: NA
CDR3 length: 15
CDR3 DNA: TGCGCCAGCAGCTTTTTGGGAGCGAACACCGGGGAGCTGTTTTTT
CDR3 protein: CASSFLGANTGELFF